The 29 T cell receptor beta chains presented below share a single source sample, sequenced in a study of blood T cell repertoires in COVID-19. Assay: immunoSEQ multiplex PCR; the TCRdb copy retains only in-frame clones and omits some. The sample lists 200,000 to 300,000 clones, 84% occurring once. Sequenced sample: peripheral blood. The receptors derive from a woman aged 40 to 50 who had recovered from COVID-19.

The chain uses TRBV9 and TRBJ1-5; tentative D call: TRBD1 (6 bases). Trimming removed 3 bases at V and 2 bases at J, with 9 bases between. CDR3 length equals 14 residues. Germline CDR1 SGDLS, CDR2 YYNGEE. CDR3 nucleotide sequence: TGTGCCAGCAGCGCCGCAGGGGGCAATCAGCCCCAGCATTTT. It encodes CASSAAGGNQPQHF. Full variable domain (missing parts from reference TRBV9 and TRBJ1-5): DSGVTQTPKHLITATGQRVTLRCSPRSGDLSVYWYQQSLDQGLQFLIQYYNGEERAKGNILERFSAQQFPDLHSELNLSSLELGDSALYFCASSAAGGNQPQHFGDGTRLSIL.

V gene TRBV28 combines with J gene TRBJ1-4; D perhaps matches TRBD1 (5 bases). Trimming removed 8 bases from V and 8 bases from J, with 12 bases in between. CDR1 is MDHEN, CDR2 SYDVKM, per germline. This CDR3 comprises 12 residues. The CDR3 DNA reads TGTGCCAGCTCGGGGGTTGGCGAAAAACTGTTTTTT. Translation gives CASSGVGEKLFF.

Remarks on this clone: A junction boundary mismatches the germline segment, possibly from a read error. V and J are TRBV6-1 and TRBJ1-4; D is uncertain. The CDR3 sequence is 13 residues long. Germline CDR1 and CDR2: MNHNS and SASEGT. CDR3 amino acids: CASREGANEKLFF. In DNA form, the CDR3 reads TGTGCCAGCAGGGAAGGAGCTAATGAAAAACTGTTTTTT.

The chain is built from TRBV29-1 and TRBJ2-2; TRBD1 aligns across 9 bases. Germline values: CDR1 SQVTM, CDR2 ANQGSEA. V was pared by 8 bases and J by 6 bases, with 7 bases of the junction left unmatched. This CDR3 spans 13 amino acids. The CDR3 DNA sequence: TGCAGCTTCCGCCGGACAGGGGCCGGGGAGCTGTTTTTT. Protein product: CSFRRTGAGELFF.

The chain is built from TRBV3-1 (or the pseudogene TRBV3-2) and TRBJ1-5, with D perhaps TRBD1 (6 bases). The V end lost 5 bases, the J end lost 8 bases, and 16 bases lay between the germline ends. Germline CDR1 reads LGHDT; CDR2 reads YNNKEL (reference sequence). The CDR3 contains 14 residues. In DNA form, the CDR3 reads TGTGCCAGCAGCTCAGACAGGCCAGGGGAGCCCCAGCATTTT. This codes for CASSSDRPGEPQHF.

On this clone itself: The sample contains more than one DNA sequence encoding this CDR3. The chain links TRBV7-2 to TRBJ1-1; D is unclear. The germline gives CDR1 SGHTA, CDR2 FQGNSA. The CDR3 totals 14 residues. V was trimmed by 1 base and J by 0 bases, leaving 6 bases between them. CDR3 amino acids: CASSLGQLNTEAFF. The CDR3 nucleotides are TGTGCCAGCAGCTTAGGTCAGTTGAACACTGAAGCTTTCTTT. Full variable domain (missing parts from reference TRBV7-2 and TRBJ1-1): GAGVSQSPSNKVTEKGKDVELRCDPISGHTALYWYRQSLGQGLEFLIYFQGNSAPDKSGLPSDRFSAERTGGSVSTLTIQRTQQEDSAVYLCASSLGQLNTEAFFGQGTRLTVV.

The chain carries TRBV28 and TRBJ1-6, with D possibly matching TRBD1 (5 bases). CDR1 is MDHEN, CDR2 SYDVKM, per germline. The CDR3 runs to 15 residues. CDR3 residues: CAAGTVSSYNSPLHF. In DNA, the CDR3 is TGTGCAGCCGGGACTGTGAGCTCCTATAATTCACCCCTCCACTTT.

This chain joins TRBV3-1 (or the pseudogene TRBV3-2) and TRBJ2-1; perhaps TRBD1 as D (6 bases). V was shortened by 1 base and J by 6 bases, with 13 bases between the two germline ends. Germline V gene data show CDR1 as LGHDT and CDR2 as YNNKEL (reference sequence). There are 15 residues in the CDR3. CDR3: CASSQGFLQGNEQFF. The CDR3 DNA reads TGTGCCAGCAGCCAAGGGTTCTTACAGGGCAATGAGCAGTTCTTC.

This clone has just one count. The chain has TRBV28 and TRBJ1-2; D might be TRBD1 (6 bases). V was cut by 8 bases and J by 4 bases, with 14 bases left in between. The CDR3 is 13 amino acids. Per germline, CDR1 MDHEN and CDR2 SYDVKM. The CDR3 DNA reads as TGTGCCAGCCAGACAGGCCAGTTCTATGGCTACACCTTC. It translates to CASQTGQFYGYTF.

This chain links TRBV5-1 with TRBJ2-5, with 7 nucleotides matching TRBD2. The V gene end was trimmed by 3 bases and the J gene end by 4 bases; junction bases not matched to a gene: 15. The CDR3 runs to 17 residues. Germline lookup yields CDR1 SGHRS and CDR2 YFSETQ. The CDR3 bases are TGCGCCAGCAGCTGGCGCGGGGGAGGGGTTGTGAGAGAGACCCAGTACTTC. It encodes CASSWRGGGVVRETQYF.

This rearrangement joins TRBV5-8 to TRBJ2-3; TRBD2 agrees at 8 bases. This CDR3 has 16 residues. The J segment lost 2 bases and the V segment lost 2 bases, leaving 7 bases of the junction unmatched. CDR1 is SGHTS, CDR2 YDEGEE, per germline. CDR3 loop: CASSFVGGGHTDTQYF. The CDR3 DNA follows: TGTGCCAGCAGCTTCGTCGGCGGGGGGCACACAGATACGCAGTATTTT. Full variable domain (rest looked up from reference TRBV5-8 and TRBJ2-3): EAGVTQSPTHLIKTRGQQATLRCSPISGHTSVYWYQQALGLGLQFLLWYDEGEERNRGNFPPRFSGRQFPNYSSELNVNALELEDSALYLCASSFVGGGHTDTQYFGPGTRLTVL.

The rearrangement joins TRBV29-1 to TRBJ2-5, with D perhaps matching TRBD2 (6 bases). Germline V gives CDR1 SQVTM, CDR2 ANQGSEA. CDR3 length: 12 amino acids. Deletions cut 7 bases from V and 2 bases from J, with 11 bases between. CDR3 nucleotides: TGCAGCGCCCTGGAGGGGCAAGAGACCCAGTACTTC. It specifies CSALEGQETQYF.

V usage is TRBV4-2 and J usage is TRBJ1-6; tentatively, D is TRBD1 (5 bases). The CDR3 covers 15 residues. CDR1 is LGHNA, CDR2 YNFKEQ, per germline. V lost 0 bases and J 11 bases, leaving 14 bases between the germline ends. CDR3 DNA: TGTGCCAGCAGCCAAGATCGGGGGGGGACGACACCCCTCCACTTT. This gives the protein CASSQDRGGTTPLHF.

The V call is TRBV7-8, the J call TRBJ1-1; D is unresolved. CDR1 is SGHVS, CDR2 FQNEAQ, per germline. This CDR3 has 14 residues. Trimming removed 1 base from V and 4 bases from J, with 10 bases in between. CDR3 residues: CASSLVVGATEAFF. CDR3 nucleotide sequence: TGTGCCAGCAGCTTAGTTGTGGGAGCCACTGAAGCTTTCTTT.

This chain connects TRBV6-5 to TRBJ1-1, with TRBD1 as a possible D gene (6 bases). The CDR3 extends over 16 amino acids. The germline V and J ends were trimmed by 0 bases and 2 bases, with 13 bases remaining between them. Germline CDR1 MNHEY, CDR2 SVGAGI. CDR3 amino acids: CASSYSAGALNTEAFF. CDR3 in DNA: TGTGCCAGCAGTTACTCCGCAGGGGCGTTAAACACTGAAGCTTTCTTT.

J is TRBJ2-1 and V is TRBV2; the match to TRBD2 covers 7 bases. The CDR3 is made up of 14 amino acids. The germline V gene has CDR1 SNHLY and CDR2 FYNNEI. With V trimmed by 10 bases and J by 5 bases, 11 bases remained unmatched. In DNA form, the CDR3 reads TGTGCCACCGAACTTAGCGGGCAAAACAATGAGCAGTTCTTC. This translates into CATELSGQNNEQFF.

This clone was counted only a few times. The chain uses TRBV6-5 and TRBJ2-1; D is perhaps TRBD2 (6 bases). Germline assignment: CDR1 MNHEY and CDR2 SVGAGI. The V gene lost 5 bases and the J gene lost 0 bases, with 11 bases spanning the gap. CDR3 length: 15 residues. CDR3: CASSLSGDSYNEQFF. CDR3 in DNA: TGTGCCAGCAGTCTATCGGGGGACTCCTACAATGAGCAGTTCTTC.

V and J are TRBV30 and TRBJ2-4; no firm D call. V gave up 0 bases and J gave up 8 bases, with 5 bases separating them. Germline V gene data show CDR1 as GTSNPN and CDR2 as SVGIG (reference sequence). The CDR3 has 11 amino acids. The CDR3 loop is CAWSVIDIQYF. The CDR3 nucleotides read TGTGCCTGGAGTGTCATAGACATTCAGTACTTC.

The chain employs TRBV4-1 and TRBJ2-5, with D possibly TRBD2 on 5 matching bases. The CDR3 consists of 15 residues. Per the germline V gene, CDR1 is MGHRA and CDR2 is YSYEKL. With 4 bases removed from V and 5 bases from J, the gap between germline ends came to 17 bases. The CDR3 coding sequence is TGCGCCAGCAGCCCCATCCGGGAAGGCCGTGAGACCCAGTACTTC. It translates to CASSPIREGRETQYF.

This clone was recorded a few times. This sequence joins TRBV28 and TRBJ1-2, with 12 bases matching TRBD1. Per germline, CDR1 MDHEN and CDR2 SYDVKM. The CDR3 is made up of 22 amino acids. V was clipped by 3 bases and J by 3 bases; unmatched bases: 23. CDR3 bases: TGTGCCAGCAGTTTTTTTTCGCCTAAGAGGGGACAGGGGGCAAGTAATCACTATGGCTACACCTTC. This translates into CASSFFSPKRGQGASNHYGYTF.

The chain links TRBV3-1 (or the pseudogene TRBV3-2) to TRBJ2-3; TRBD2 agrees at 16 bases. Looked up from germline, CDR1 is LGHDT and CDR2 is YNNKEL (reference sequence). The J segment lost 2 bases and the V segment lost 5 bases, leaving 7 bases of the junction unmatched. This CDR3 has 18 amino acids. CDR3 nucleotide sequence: TGTGCCAGCAGCGATCAGGGACTAGCGGGGGGGCCCACAGATACGCAGTATTTT. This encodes CASSDQGLAGGPTDTQYF.

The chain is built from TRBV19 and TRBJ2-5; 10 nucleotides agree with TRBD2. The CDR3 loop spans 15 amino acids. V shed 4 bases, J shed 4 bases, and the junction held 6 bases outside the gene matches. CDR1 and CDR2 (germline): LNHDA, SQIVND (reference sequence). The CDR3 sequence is CASSTTGTSVETQYF. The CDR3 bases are TGTGCCAGTAGTACGACTGGGACTAGCGTAGAGACCCAGTACTTC.

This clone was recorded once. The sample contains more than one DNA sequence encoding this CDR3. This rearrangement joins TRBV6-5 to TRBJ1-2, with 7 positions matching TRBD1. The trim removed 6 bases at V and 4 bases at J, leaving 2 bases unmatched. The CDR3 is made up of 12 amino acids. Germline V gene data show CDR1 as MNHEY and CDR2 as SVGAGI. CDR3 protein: CASSRDSYGYTF. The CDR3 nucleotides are TGTGCCAGCAGCCGGGACAGCTATGGCTACACCTTC.

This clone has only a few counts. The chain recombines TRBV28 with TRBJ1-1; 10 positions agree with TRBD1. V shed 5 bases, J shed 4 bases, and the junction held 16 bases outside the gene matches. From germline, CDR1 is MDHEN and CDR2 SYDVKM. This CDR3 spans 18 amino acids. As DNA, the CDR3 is TGTGCCAGCAGTCCCCAGGGACAGGGGAGGGGAAAGGGCACTGAAGCTTTCTTT. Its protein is CASSPQGQGRGKGTEAFF.

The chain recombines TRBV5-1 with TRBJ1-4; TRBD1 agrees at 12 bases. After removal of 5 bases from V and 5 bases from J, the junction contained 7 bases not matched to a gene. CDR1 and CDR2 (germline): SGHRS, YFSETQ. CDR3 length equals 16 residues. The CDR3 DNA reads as TGCGCCAGCAGGAACTACGGGACAGGGGGCAATGAAAAACTGTTTTTT. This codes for CASRNYGTGGNEKLFF.

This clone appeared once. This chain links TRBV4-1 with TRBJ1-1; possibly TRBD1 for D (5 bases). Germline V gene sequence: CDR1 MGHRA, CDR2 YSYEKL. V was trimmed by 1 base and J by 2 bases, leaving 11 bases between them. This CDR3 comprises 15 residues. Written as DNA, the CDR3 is TGCGCCAGCAGCCAAGTCGGAACAGGTAACACTGAAGCTTTCTTT. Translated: CASSQVGTGNTEAFF.

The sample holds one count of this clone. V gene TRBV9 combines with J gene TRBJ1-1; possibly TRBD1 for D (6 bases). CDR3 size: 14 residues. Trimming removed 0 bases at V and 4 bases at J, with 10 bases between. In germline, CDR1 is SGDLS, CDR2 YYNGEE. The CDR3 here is CASSVAGVSTEAFF. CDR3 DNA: TGTGCCAGCAGCGTAGCAGGGGTGAGCACTGAAGCTTTCTTT.

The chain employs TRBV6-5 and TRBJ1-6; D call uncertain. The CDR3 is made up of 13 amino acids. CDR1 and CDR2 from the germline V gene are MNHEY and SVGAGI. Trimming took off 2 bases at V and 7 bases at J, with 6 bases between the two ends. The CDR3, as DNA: TGTGCCAGCAGTTACGGGCGAAATTCACCCCTCCACTTT. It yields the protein CASSYGRNSPLHF.

Written as DNA, the CDR3 is TGTGCCAGCAGTTTGGAAGCCTCATCGCGGGGCTACACCTTC. This gives the protein CASSLEASSRGYTF. V usage is TRBV27 and J usage is TRBJ1-2, with D unclear. The V gene's germline CDR1 is MNHEY and CDR2 SMNVEV (reference sequence). The CDR3 loop spans 14 amino acids. V was cut by 3 bases and J by 8 bases, with 16 bases left in between.